This is a list of T cell receptor beta chains from one sample in a study of shared clonotypes between healthy human individuals. Sequencing was performed with immunoSEQ multiplex PCR; in TCRdb, only in-frame clones are kept and a portion is missing. The repertoire includes about 470,000 clones, around 75% of them detected once, and over 10% sits in the top ten. Sequenced sample: PBMCs. The source is a woman in her forties in good health. Some clones in this sample may be carry-over from other donors' samples. CDR3s leave out the opening cysteine and the closing phenylalanine or tryptophan. Each record gives: V gene, clone size, J gene, CDR3 protein. Some rows mark clone size as missing; the rest say once, few, many or name a class of expanded clone.

V gene: TRBV30; clone size: -; J gene: TRBJ2-1; CDR3 protein: AWSGGASRGRWNEQF
V gene: TRBV10-3; clone size: -; J gene: TRBJ1-1; CDR3 protein: AISAGTVNTEAF
V gene: TRBV9; clone size: -; J gene: TRBJ1-3; CDR3 protein: ASSGELSGNTIY
V gene: TRBV28; clone size: -; J gene: TRBJ1-6; CDR3 protein: ASRQTGGSPLH
V gene: TRBV14; clone size: few; J gene: TRBJ2-7; CDR3 protein: ASSQVVSSGRSLLGNEQY
V gene: TRBV7-9; clone size: few; J gene: TRBJ1-2; CDR3 protein: ASSRETQGYT
V gene: TRBV9; clone size: -; J gene: TRBJ2-3; CDR3 protein: ASSFRDRGTADTQY
V gene: TRBV6-6; clone size: -; J gene: TRBJ1-4; CDR3 protein: ASSAGVGFGEKLF
V gene: TRBV4-1; clone size: -; J gene: TRBJ2-5; CDR3 protein: ASSQDTARDQETQY
V gene: TRBV7-2; clone size: -; J gene: TRBJ2-5; CDR3 protein: ASSPRLARRGTQY
V gene: TRBV18; clone size: -; J gene: TRBJ2-1; CDR3 protein: ASSPPGGTAYNEQF
V gene: TRBV29-1; clone size: -; J gene: TRBJ2-7; CDR3 protein: SASGLAGTYEQY
V gene: TRBV7-3; clone size: -; J gene: TRBJ2-7; CDR3 protein: ASSFYGDLSRYEQY
V gene: TRBV10-3; clone size: -; J gene: TRBJ2-7; CDR3 protein: AIRPSGEWSYEQY
V gene: TRBV2; clone size: -; J gene: TRBJ2-1; CDR3 protein: ASRPTTYNEQF
V gene: TRBV6-1; clone size: -; J gene: TRBJ2-7; CDR3 protein: ASTPSGSLYEQY
V gene: TRBV27; clone size: -; J gene: TRBJ2-3; CDR3 protein: ASSCSWGTDTQY
V gene: TRBV5-4; clone size: -; J gene: TRBJ2-5; CDR3 protein: ASSLSSRSETQY
V gene: TRBV5-6; clone size: -; J gene: TRBJ2-7; CDR3 protein: ASSSMGQEQY
V gene: TRBV28; clone size: once; J gene: TRBJ1-4; CDR3 protein: ASNIQGPNEKLF
V gene: TRBV4-2; clone size: -; J gene: TRBJ1-2; CDR3 protein: ASSQDGAEGYT
V gene: TRBV28; clone size: -; J gene: TRBJ1-5; CDR3 protein: ASSPLKGSNQPQH
V gene: TRBV30; clone size: -; J gene: TRBJ2-2; CDR3 protein: AWSVHPQWNTGELF
V gene: TRBV10-2; clone size: -; J gene: TRBJ2-1; CDR3 protein: ASSSSGRGGYNEQF